The T cell receptor beta chain described here comes from a study of blood T cell repertoires in COVID-19 (dated by TCRdb to 2020 to 2021). Some background on the complete study: The collaborator samples originated in the United States, Italy and Spain and spanned the acute and convalescent phases of COVID-19. The material from the prospective study consisted of cDNA or gDNA derived from T cells, B-cell-depleted T cells, or PBMCs. The dataset comprised deeply sampled blood TCRbeta repertoires from subjects exposed to, actively infected with, or recovered from COVID-19. The repertoires were made available in a free public database intended to serve as a resource for research on the immune response to SARS-CoV-2. The samples were drawn from two sources: the first 160 participants of the ongoing ImmuneRACE study, and some 1,300 subjects contributed by 6 global collaborators. Nearly every sample came with metadata listing a de-identified subject ID, COVID-19 status, age in years and sex. Where available, HLA class I and class II types were taken from metadata supplied by the sample provider and were not determined by assay-based typing.

One collaborating source in Seattle enrolled patients while the patients were actively infected and followed the patients over time throughout the course of disease. Each collaborating institution followed its own protocols to collect whole blood in K2EDTA tubes. For TCRbeta analysis, collaborators shipped samples in one of three forms: frozen whole blood, isolated PBMCs, or DNA extracted from either of those sample types. The immunoSEQ Assay, a bias-controlled multiplex PCR, was used to amplify TCRbeta CDR3 regions from genomic DNA. In the paper's pipeline: The number of nucleated cells in each sample was estimated from the amplification of reference gene primers within the assay. To quantify the absolute abundance of each unique TCRbeta CDR3 rearrangement, sequence reads were collapsed and filtered. For each sample, productive Simpson clonality was calculated as the square root of Simpson's diversity index across productive rearrangements. Drawn from immuneACCESS, this table holds only the in-frame rearrangements with V and J called that TCRdb kept. Clones are partly lost; checked studies trace under half to an unresolved V gene and leave the rest unexplained. That table is the source of V, J and clone size, and D and trimming were worked out from the DNA. Counted in this sample were more than 250,000 clones; 85% to 90% of them appeared once. The ten most abundant clones make up over 5% of the sample.

CDR1 and CDR2 are read off the germline V gene as ENHRY and SYGVKD. The germline V end is reduced by 3 bases and the J end by 2 bases; junction bases left unmatched: 4. Inclusive of the bounding cysteine and phenylalanine, the CDR3 is 16 residues long. The CDR3 DNA has 48 bases and is translated from base 1. What the work shows at the level of the full study, not this receptor alone: The amount of clinical and demographic metadata varied by source and participant and was provided uncurated.

Comment on this clone: Its antigen target is currently unknown. No base quality values were provided; no much bigger clone lies one nucleotide off.

This TCR was sampled from a woman between 45 and 60 years old with COVID-19, enrolled during active disease. This chain is built from TRBV10-3 and TRBJ2-7, and 13 junction bases match TRBD2. The specimen was peripheral blood. The nucleotide sequence reads TGTGCCATCAGTGATAGGACTAGCGGGAGCCCCTACGAGCAGTACTTC. Translated, this is CAISDRTSGSPYEQYF.